These 7 T cell receptor beta chains were sequenced from one sample in a study of blood T cell repertoires in COVID-19. Sequencing was performed with immunoSEQ multiplex PCR; in TCRdb, only in-frame clones are kept and a portion is missing. The sample contains under 200,000 clones, over 90% of which appear only once. The sample comprised peripheral blood. The receptors originated from a man aged 50-60 years with acute or convalescent COVID-19.

The V and J genes are TRBV6-5 and TRBJ2-2, with TRBD1 matching 9 bases. Germline loops: CDR1 MNHEY, CDR2 SVGAGI. V lost 4 bases, J lost 5 bases, and 5 bases stayed unmatched. The CDR3 has 15 residues. CDR3 amino acids: CASSSADRGTGELFF. As DNA, the CDR3 is TGTGCCAGCAGTTCCGCGGACAGGGGAACCGGGGAGCTGTTTTTT.

The chain uses TRBV24-1 and TRBJ2-3; TRBD1 agrees at 12 bases. CDR3 length equals 17 residues. Losses at the gene ends were 4 bases for V and 3 bases for J; bases not matched to a gene: 7. Germline CDR1 and CDR2: KGHDR and SFDVKD. As DNA, the CDR3 is TGTGCCACCAGTGAGTCGGGACAGGGGGCTCTTACAGATACGCAGTATTTT. It yields the protein CATSESGQGALTDTQYF.

This chain links TRBV7-2 with TRBJ1-2; the D gene is possibly TRBD1 (5 bases). The CDR3 length is 14 residues. Trimming stripped 2 bases from V and 0 bases from J, with 7 bases between. CDR1 is SGHTA, CDR2 FQGNSA, per germline. For the CDR3, the DNA is TGTGCCAGCAGCTTATCAGGGTCTAACTATGGCTACACCTTC. Translation gives CASSLSGSNYGYTF.

The rearrangement uses TRBV5-4 and TRBJ2-7; 11 positions agree with TRBD2. Germline V gene lookup returns CDR1 SGHNT and CDR2 YYREEE (reference sequence). Trimming at V came to 3 bases and at J to 2 bases, leaving 7 bases not matched to a gene. The CDR3 has 16 amino acids. For the CDR3, the DNA is TGTGCCAGCAGCTGGGGGCTAGCGGGAGGCACCTACGAGCAGTACTTC. Its translation: CASSWGLAGGTYEQYF.

The gene calls are TRBV7-9 and TRBJ2-5; 10 bases agree with TRBD2. CDR1 is SEHNR and CDR2 is FQNEAQ in the germline V gene (reference sequence). Trimming at V came to 5 bases and at J to 5 bases, leaving 5 bases not matched to a gene. CDR3 length equals 14 residues. The CDR3 region has the DNA TGTGCCAGCAGCCGGACTAGCGGTGTGGAGACCCAGTACTTC. It yields the protein CASSRTSGVETQYF.

The chain recombines TRBV28 with TRBJ1-2; D might be TRBD1 (5 bases). The CDR3 runs to 13 residues. Per germline, CDR1 MDHEN and CDR2 SYDVKM. V was trimmed by 7 bases and J by 4 bases, leaving 13 bases between them. The CDR3 region is CASTPGGTYGYTF. The CDR3 DNA is TGTGCCAGCACCCCTGGGGGGACCTATGGCTACACCTTC.

A single count supports this clone. The chain employs TRBV11-2 and TRBJ1-3; D is ambiguous. The CDR3 loop spans 12 amino acids. The germline V and J ends were trimmed by 1 base and 4 bases, with 2 bases remaining between them. CDR1 and CDR2 from the germline V gene are SGHAT and FQNNGV. CDR3 DNA sequence: TGTGCCAGCAGCTTAGTAGGAAACACCATATATTTT. Translation gives CASSLVGNTIYF.